Listed here is a single T cell receptor (beta chain). Its antigen is still unknown. Germline V gene lookup returns CDR1 LGHDT and CDR2 YNNKEL (reference sequence). The CDR3 totals 16 residues. V lost 0 bases and J lost 1; bases outside the gene matches: 1. This sample was taken from a study of T cell responses to AZD1222 COVID-19 vaccine. TCRdb's copy holds only in-frame clones and misses some; the assay was immunoSEQ multiplex PCR. Of nearly 100,000 clones in the sample, 88% are singletons; the top ten hold about 2.8%. Study-wide findings and caveats: Donor demographics were predominantly white British with a female majority; clonal diversity may be underestimated.

The chain recombines TRBV3-1 (or the pseudogene TRBV3-2) with TRBJ2-3; TRBD2 matches at 10 bases. The sequence derives from an adult in good health. Material: peripheral blood, obtained on day 0 of AZD1222 vaccination. The chain's CDR3 is CASSQEAGGRTDTQYF. DNA for the CDR3: TGTGCCAGCAGCCAAGAAGCGGGGGGGCGCACAGATACGCAGTATTTT.